This T cell receptor (beta chain) was profiled in a study of T cell repertoires in cytomegalovirus infection. Overall study: Well-studied HLA-B-restricted CMV epitopes were used in the study alongside recently identified HLA-C-restricted ones. Matching HLA type, along with CMV infection, was indicated by public TCR beta signatures. Study-level results: Summed frequency of shared TCR beta families picked out CMV carriers who also had the relevant HLA. HLA-C-restricted CMV clonotypes gave the most frequent clonotype in two of eight donors.

The CDR3 consists of 14 residues. The germline V gene has CDR1 SGHVS and CDR2 FNYEAQ. J gave up 2 bases and V 4 bases, and 3 bases lay outside the gene matches. TCRdb reprocessed the reads with MiXCR, giving one entry per CDR3 protein. The profile covers about 71,000 distinct CDR3 sequences, with approximately 20% appearing a single time and roughly two thirds taken by the ten largest. On this clonotype itself: Its cognate antigen is unknown.

The sequencing here drew on CD8+ T cells from cultured PBMCs, taken from culture after CMV antigen stimulation. The clonotype was recovered from a human donor in good health (CMV status not recorded). Some clones in this sample may be carry-over from other donors' samples. The chain is built from TRBV7-6 and TRBJ2-3; 7 bases map to TRBD2. The CDR3, as DNA: TGTGCCAGCAGCTCGGGACTAATCACAGATACGCAGTATTTT. This encodes CASSSGLITDTQYF.